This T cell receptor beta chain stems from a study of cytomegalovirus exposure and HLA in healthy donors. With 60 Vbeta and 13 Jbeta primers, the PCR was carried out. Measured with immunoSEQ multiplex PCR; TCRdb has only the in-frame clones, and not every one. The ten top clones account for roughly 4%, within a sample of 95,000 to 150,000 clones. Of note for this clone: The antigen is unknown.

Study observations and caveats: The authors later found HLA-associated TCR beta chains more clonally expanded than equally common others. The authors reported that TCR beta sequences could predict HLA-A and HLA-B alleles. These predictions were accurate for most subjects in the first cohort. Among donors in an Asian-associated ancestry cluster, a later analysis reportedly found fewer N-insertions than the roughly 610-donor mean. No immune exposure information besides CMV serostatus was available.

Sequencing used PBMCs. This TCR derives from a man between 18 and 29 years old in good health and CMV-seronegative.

CDR3 region: CASSPGLAGRETQYF. CDR3 coding DNA: TGTGCCAGCAGTCCCGGACTAGCGGGAAGAGAGACCCAGTACTTC. The chain is built from TRBV27 and TRBJ2-5, with TRBD2 identical over 12 bases. The germline V gene has CDR1 MNHEY and CDR2 SMNVEV (reference sequence). With V trimmed by 5 bases and J by 4 bases, 5 bases remained unmatched. The CDR3 contains 15 residues.